The sequence of this T cell receptor (beta chain) was determined in a study of T cell repertoires in ileal Crohn's disease. Whole-study results and caveats: Every patient over 26.8% clonality showed endoscopic recurrence. Sorted CD8 T cells held more high-frequency clones than CD4.

Trimming removed 7 bases from V and 9 bases from J; junction bases left unmatched: 16. Germline V lookup: CDR1 MGHDK, CDR2 SYGVNS. The CDR3 covers 15 residues. As for this clone: Antigen: not known.

TCRB immunosequencing input was five hundred nanograms of biopsy DNA per sample. Produced via immunoSEQ multiplex PCR; TCRdb's table is partial and in-frame only. Of about 6,400 clones detected, roughly 77% appear once; the ten largest clones hold 16%. This rearrangement joins TRBV25-1 to TRBJ2-3; 7 bases agree with TRBD1. The receptor was isolated from an adult with Crohn's disease. The sequencing sample was made of ileal tissue. The DNA for the CDR3 is TGTGCCAGCACCTCCCCGGGACAGTCATATCGCACGCAGTATTTT. Protein product: CASTSPGQSYRTQYF.